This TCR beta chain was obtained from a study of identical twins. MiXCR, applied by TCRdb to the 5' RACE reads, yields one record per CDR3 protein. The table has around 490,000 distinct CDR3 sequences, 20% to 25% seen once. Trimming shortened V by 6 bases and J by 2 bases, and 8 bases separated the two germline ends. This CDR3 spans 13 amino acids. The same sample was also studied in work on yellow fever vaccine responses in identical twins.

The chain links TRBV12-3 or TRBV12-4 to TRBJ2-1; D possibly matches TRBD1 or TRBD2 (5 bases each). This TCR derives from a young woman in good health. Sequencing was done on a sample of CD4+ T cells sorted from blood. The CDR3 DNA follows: TGTGCCAGCAGGAGGGGCACCTACAATGAGCAGTTCTTC. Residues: CASRRGTYNEQFF.